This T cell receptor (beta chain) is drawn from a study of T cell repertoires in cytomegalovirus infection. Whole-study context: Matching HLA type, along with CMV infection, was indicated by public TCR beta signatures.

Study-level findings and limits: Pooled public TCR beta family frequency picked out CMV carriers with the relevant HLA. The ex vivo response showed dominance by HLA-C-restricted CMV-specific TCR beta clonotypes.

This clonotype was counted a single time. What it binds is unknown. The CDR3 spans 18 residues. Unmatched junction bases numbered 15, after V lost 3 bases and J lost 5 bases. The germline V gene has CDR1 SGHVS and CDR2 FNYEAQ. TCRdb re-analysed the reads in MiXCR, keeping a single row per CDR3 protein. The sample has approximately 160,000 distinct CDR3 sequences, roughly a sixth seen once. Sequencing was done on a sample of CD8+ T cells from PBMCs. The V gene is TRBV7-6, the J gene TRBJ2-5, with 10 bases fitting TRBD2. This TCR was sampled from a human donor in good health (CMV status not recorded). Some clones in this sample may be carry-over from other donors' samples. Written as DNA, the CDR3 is TGTGCCAGCAGCTTCCCCAGGGGGGCTAGCGGGAGTAAGGAGACCCAGTACTTC. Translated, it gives CASSFPRGASGSKETQYF.